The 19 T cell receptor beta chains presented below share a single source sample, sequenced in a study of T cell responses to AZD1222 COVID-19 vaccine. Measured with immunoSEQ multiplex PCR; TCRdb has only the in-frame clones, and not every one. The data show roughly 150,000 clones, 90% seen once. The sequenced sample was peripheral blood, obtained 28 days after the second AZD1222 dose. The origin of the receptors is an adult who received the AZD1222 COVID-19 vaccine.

CDR3 residues: CASSAVPGANVLTF. The CDR3 DNA reads as TGCGCCAGCAGCGCGGTACCTGGGGCCAACGTCCTGACTTTC. The chain joins TRBV5-1 to TRBJ2-6; D ambiguous. Germline V gene data show CDR1 as SGHRS and CDR2 as YFSETQ. V lost 4 bases, J lost 2 bases, and 7 bases lay in between. This CDR3 comprises 14 residues.

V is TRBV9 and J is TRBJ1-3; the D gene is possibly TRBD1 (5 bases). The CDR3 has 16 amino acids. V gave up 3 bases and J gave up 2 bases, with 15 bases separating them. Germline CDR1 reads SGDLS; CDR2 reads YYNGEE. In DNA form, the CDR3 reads TGTGCCAGCAGCGAAGGGACCGGAGGAGCTGGAAACACCATATATTTT. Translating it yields CASSEGTGGAGNTIYF.

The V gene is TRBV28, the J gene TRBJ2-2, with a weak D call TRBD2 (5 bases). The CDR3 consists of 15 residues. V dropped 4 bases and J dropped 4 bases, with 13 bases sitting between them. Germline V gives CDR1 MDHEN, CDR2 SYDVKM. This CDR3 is CASSWLTNPTGELFF. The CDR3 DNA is TGTGCCAGCAGTTGGCTGACTAATCCCACCGGGGAGCTGTTTTTT.

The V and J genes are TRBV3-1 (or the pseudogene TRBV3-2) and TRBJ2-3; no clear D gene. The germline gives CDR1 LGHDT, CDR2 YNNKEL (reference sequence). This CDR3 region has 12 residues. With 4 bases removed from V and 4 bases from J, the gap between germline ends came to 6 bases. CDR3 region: CASSRLADTQYF. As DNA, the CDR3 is TGTGCCAGCAGCCGCCTGGCAGATACGCAGTATTTT.

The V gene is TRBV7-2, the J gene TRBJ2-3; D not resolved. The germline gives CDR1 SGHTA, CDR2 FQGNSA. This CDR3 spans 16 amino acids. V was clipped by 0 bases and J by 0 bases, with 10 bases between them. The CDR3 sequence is CASSLASSSSTDTQYF. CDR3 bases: TGTGCCAGCAGCTTAGCGTCCAGCTCTAGCACAGATACGCAGTATTTT.

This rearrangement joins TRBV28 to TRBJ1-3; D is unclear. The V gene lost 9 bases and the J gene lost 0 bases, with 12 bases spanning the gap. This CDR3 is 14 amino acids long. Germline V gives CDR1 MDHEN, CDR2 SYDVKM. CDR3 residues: CASSLAGSGNTIYF. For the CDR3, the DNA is TGTGCCAGTTCATTGGCCGGCTCTGGAAACACCATATATTTT.

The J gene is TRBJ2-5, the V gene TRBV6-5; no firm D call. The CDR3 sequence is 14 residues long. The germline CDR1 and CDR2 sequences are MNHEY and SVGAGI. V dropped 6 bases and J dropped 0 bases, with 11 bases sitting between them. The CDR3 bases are TGTGCCAGCAGCCGACATTGGGACCAAGAGACCCAGTACTTC. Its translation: CASSRHWDQETQYF.

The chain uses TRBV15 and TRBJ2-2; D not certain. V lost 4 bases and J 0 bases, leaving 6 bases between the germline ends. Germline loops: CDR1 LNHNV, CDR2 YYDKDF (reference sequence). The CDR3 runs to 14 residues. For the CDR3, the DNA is TGTGCCACCAGCATACGGCCGAACACCGGGGAGCTGTTTTTT. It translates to CATSIRPNTGELFF.

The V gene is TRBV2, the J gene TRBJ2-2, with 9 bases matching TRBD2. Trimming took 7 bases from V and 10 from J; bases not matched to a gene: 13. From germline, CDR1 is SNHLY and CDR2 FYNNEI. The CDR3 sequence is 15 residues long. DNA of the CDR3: TGTGCCAGCACCAGGCTAGCGGGACGGCCATCGGAGCTGTTTTTT. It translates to CASTRLAGRPSELFF. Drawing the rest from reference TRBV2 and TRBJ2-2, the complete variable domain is EPEVTQTPSHQVTQMGQEVILRCVPISNHLYFYWYRQILGQKVEFLVSFYNNEISEKSEIFDDQFSVERPDGSNFTLKIRSTKLEDSAMYFCASTRLAGRPSELFFGEGSRLTVL.

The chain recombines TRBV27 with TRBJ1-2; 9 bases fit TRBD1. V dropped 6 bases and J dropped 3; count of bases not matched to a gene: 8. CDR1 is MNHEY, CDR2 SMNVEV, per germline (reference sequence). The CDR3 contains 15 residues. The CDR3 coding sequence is TGTGCCAGCAGATCACAGGGGGCCCTTTACTATGGCTACACCTTC. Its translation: CASRSQGALYYGYTF.

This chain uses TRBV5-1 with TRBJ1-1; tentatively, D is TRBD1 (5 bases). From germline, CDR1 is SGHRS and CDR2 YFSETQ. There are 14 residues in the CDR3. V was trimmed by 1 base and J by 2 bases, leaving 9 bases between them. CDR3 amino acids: CASSLTQGNTEAFF. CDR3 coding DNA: TGCGCCAGCAGCTTGACGCAGGGAAACACTGAAGCTTTCTTT.

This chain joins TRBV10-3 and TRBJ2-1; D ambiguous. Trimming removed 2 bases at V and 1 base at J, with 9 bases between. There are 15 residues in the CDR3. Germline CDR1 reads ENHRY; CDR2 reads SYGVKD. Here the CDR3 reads CAISESFMSYNEQFF. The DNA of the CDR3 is TGTGCCATCAGTGAGAGCTTCATGTCCTACAATGAGCAGTTCTTC.

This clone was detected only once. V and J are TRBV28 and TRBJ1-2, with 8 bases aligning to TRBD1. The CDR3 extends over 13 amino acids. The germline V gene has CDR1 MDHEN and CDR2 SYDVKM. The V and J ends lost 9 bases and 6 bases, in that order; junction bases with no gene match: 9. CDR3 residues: CASSAQGAHGYTF. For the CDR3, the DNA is TGTGCCAGTTCGGCCCAGGGGGCCCATGGCTACACCTTC.

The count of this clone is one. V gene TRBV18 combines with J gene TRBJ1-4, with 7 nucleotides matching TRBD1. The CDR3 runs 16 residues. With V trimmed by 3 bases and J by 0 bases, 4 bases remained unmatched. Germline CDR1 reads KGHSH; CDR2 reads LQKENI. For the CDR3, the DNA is TGTGCCAGCTCACCGGTTCAGGGGGCAACTAATGAAAAACTGTTTTTT. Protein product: CASSPVQGATNEKLFF.

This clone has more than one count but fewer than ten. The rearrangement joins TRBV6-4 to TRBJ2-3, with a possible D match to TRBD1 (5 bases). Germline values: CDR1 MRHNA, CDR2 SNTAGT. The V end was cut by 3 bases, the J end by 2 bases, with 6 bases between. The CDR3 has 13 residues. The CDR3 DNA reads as TGTGCCAGCAGTGAAGGGGACACAGATACGCAGTATTTT. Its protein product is CASSEGDTDTQYF.

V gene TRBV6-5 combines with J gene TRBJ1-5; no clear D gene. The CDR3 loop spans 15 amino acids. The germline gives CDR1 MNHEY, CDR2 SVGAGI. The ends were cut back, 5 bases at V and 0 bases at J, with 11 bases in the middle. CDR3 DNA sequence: TGTGCCAGCAGTCAGGTGGAGGGTAGCAATCAGCCCCAGCATTTT. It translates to CASSQVEGSNQPQHF.

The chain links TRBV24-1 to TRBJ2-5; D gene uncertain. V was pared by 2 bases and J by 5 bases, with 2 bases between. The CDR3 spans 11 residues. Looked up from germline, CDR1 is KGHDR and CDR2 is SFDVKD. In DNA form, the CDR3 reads TGTGCCACCAGTGATTCGGAGACCCAGTACTTC. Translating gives CATSDSETQYF.

DNA of the CDR3: TGTGCCAGCAGAAGGACAGGGGTAAGACTAGCGGGCTATACCTACAATGAGCAGTTCTTC. Translation gives CASRRTGVRLAGYTYNEQFF. The chain uses TRBV28 and TRBJ2-1; perhaps TRBD2 as D (10 bases). CDR3 length: 20 residues. Trimming stripped 6 bases from V and 2 bases from J, with 29 bases between. CDR1 MDHEN and CDR2 SYDVKM come from the germline V gene.

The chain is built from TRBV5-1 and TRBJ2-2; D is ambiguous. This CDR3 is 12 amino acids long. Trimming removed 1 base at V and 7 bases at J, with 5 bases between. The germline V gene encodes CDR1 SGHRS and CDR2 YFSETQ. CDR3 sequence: CASSLSLGELFF. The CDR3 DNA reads TGCGCCAGCAGCTTGTCTCTCGGGGAGCTGTTTTTT. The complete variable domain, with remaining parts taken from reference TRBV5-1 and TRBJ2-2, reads KAGVTQTPRYLIKTRGQQVTLSCSPISGHRSVSWYQQTPGQGLQFLFEYFSETQRNKGNFPGRFSGRQFSNSRSEMNVSTLELGDSALYLCASSLSLGELFFGEGSRLTVL.